This TCR beta chain was recovered during a study of CD8 T cells in Susac syndrome. Reverse transcription of about 0.45 to 1 ug RNA used random hexamers. The TCR beta CDR3 was amplified by immunoSEQ multiplex PCR across 54 Vbeta, 13 Jbeta. Each CDR3 protein is one row after TCRdb ran MiXCR on the immunoSEQ multiplex PCR reads. The repertoire holds some 260,000 distinct CDR3 sequences, 80% to 90% seen once, with approximately 0.12% in the top ten. Between the trimmed V and J ends, which lost 8 bases and 4 bases, there was a span of 21 bases. From germline, CDR1 is SNHLY and CDR2 FYNNEI. This CDR3 region has 16 residues.

The chain has TRBV2 and TRBJ2-1, with D perhaps TRBD2 (5 bases). The sample was CD8+ T cells from PBMCs. The clonotype originates from a human donor with multiple sclerosis. In DNA form, the CDR3 reads TGTGCCAGCCTTGATGCCAGCAGCGGATCTTACAATGAGCAGTTCTTC. This encodes CASLDASSGSYNEQFF.